This T cell receptor beta chain is drawn from a study of control samples from healthy donors and cancer patients. A note on this clone: The sample has other DNA sequences that encode this CDR3 too.

Clones were sequenced by immunoSEQ multiplex PCR, and TCRdb holds only the in-frame ones, with some missing. This sample has 90,000 to 110,000 clones, with roughly 80% found just once. The ends lost 6 bases at V and 4 bases at J; junction bases unmatched: 7. The CDR3 has 15 residues. The germline V gene has CDR1 LGHDT and CDR2 YNNKEL (reference sequence). The sequencing sample was made of blood. V usage is TRBV3-1 (or the pseudogene TRBV3-2) and J usage is TRBJ2-1, with TRBD2 matching 9 bases. This sequence originates from a woman aged 50 to 65 in good health. The CDR3 sequence: CASRLSSGEYNEQFF. For the CDR3, the DNA is TGTGCCAGCAGACTATCTAGCGGGGAGTACAATGAGCAGTTCTTC.